The present T cell receptor (beta chain) was sequenced within a study of blood T cell repertoires in COVID-19. Study information: The United States, Italy and Spain provided the acute and convalescent COVID-19 samples. The cDNA or gDNA used as material had been derived from T cells, B-cell-depleted T cells, or PBMCs.

The CDR3 runs 15 residues. Germline CDR1 reads SGHRS; CDR2 reads YFSETQ. The ends lost 2 bases at V and 6 bases at J; junction bases unmatched: 6. As originally analysed: Amplification with reference gene primers provided the estimates of nucleated cell counts. Profiled with immunoSEQ multiplex PCR; TCRdb holds only in-frame clones, not every one. That table gives V, J and clone size, and the DNA gave D and trimming. The table shows 200,000 to 300,000 clones, with 75% to 90% occurring only once. Source material: peripheral blood. The source of this sequence is a woman in her twenties or thirties who had recovered from COVID-19. This chain uses TRBV5-1 with TRBJ2-3, with 10 bases matching TRBD2. CDR3 bases: TGCGCCAGCAGCTTCTCCGGGACTAGCGAGGATACGCAGTATTTT. Encoded protein: CASSFSGTSEDTQYF. The variable domain in full, completed from reference TRBV5-1 and TRBJ2-3, reads KAGVTQTPRYLIKTRGQQVTLSCSPISGHRSVSWYQQTPGQGLQFLFEYFSETQRNKGNFPGRFSGRQFSNSRSEMNVSTLELGDSALYLCASSFSGTSEDTQYFGPGTRLTVL.